This TCR beta chain was identified in a study of cytotoxic CD8 clonotypes in ibrutinib-treated CLL. For the study at large: It was after a median approximately twelve months of treatment, range 6 to 36, that response samples were taken.

Only in-frame clones appear in the TCRdb table, and some are missing; sequencing was by immunoSEQ multiplex PCR. This sample carries about 140,000 clones, 70% to 80% of them seen once, and the ten largest clones take 25% to 35%. Regarding the study as a whole: At ibrutinib response, clonality increased, and at progression it declined back toward baseline.

For this clone: Its target is not known.

Germline values: CDR1 SQVTM, CDR2 ANQGSEA. Trimming took 7 bases from V and 0 from J, leaving 18 bases between them. The CDR3 is 15 residues long. The sequence derives from a human donor with chronic lymphocytic leukemia. The chain carries TRBV29-1 and TRBJ1-1; tentative D call: TRBD1 (5 bases). The source was PBMCs, collected after 12 months of ibrutinib treatment. The CDR3 loop reads CSAEESGWMNTEAFF. In nucleotides, the CDR3 is TGCAGCGCTGAGGAATCAGGGTGGATGAACACTGAAGCTTTCTTT.